Here is one TCR beta chain with its context. Antigen specificity is unknown. Relative to the germline gene, one junction end is altered; a read error may explain this. The data originate from a study of response to subunit inactivated influenza vaccine. General study points: Seasonal influenza vaccination, on each occasion, was suggested by the authors to recruit few new T cells.

In TCRdb, the RT-PCR reads were re-called with MiXCR into one record per CDR3 protein. The sample lists just over 300,000 distinct CDR3 sequences; 20% to 25% were seen once. Per germline, CDR1 MNHNY and CDR2 SVGAGI (reference sequence). This CDR3 is built from 12 residues. This chain links TRBV6-6 with TRBJ1-5; D might be TRBD1 (5 bases). Source: PBMCs from blood, taken 21 months after vaccination. This receptor was taken from a man aged 45-69 years who received an inactivated influenza vaccine. The CDR3 sequence: CASSYSDQDKGF. Here the CDR3 DNA reads TGTGCCAGCAGTTACTCGGACCAGGACAAGGGTTTT.